This T cell receptor (beta chain) was sequenced in a study of blood T cells in healthy people across ages. Study-wide context: With template switching, about one barcoded beta molecule was captured per two T cells.

No fewer than 5 micrograms of total RNA were isolated from every sample. Then a second PCR, running about 6 to 12 cycles, was carried out with a sample-barcoded 5' primer and a J-beta primer mix. With 12 random nucleotides, a template-switch adaptor tagged each individual cDNA molecule. MiXCR, run by TCRdb on the 5' RACE reads, gives a single entry per CDR3 protein. This table holds around 990,000 distinct CDR3 sequences, 35% to 40% found once. CDR1 is MGHDK and CDR2 is SYGVNS in the germline V gene. The CDR3 totals 12 residues. V lost 4 bases and J 7 bases, leaving 10 bases between the germline ends.

The gene calls are TRBV25-1 and TRBJ1-1; D remains unclear. The sequenced sample consisted of blood. The receptor was derived from a man aged 18 to 29 in good health. CDR3 nucleotides: TGTGCCAGCAGTGCTCCGGGTCGTGAAGCTTTCTTT. Encoded protein: CASSAPGREAFF.